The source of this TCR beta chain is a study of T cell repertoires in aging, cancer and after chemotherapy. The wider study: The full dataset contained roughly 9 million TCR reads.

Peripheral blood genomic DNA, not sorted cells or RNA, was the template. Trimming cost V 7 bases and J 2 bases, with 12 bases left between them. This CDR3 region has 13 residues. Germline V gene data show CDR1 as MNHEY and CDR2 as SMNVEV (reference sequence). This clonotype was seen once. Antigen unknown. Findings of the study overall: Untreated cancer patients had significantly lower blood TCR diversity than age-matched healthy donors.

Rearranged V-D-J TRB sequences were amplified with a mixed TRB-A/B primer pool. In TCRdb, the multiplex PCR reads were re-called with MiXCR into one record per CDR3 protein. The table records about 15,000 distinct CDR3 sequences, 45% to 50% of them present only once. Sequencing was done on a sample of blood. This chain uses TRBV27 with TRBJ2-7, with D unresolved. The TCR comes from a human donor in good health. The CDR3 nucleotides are TGTGCCAGCAAGCCCCCTAGAACCTACGAGCAGTACTTC. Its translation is CASKPPRTYEQYF.